A single sample is the source of the 4 T cell receptor beta chains below, sequenced in a study of cytomegalovirus exposure and HLA in healthy donors. PCR amplification relied on 60 Vbeta primers (plus 13 Jbeta primers). Libraries were prepared by immunoSEQ multiplex PCR; TCRdb keeps only in-frame clonotypes and omits some of them. The sample shows approximately 170,000 clones, approximately 78% of them seen only once. The material sequenced was PBMCs. These receptor sequences come from a male donor in good health and CMV-seronegative.

The chain links TRBV4-1 to TRBJ1-2; no reliable D call. In germline, CDR1 is MGHRA, CDR2 YSYEKL. The CDR3 consists of 14 residues. V lost 1 base, J lost 0 bases, and 6 bases lay in between. The CDR3 coding sequence is TGCGCCAGCAGCCAAGGCCAGTCTAACTATGGCTACACCTTC. This codes for CASSQGQSNYGYTF.

The V and J genes are TRBV18 and TRBJ2-2, with TRBD1 matching 7 bases. The germline gives CDR1 KGHSH, CDR2 LQKENI. The CDR3 contains 15 residues. The J segment lost 4 bases and the V segment lost 4 bases, leaving 6 bases of the junction unmatched. The CDR3 loop reads CASSLWDSFTGELFF. Here the CDR3 DNA reads TGTGCCAGCTCACTATGGGACAGTTTCACCGGGGAGCTGTTTTTT. The full variable domain, completed using reference TRBV18 and TRBJ2-2, is NAGVMQNPRHLVRRRGQEARLRCSPMKGHSHVYWYRQLPEEGLKFMVYLQKENIIDESGMPKERFSAEFPKEGPSILRIQQVVRGDSAAYFCASSLWDSFTGELFFGEGSRLTVL.

The V call is TRBV9, the J call TRBJ1-6; no firm D call. The CDR3 has 16 residues. Germline V gives CDR1 SGDLS, CDR2 YYNGEE. Trimming removed 0 bases at V and 10 bases at J, with 17 bases between. CDR3 nucleotides: TGTGCCAGCAGCGTAGCTACGGAACAAGCGGAGTCACCCCTCCACTTT. As protein: CASSVATEQAESPLHF.

This clone was seen just once. V usage is TRBV27 and J usage is TRBJ2-2, with a tentative D call TRBD2 (5 bases). The CDR3 runs to 16 residues. The V end was cut by 5 bases, the J end by 1 base, with 14 bases between. Germline loops: CDR1 MNHEY, CDR2 SMNVEV (reference sequence). CDR3 sequence reads: CASSLQRAQNTGELFF. The CDR3 DNA is TGTGCCAGCAGTCTCCAGAGGGCCCAGAACACCGGGGAGCTGTTTTTT.